Listed below are T cell receptor beta chains from one sample, sequenced in a study of high-grade serous ovarian cancer treatment subgroups. The protocol was immunoSEQ multiplex PCR, while the TCRdb copy is restricted to in-frame clones and leaves out a portion. The repertoire holds roughly 5,300 clones, around 75% seen once, with around 5% in the top ten. The specimen sequenced was tumor tissue. These receptors all stem from a human patient with high-grade serous ovarian cancer. The CDR3 runs from the conserved cysteine through the conserved F or W. D genes are given only for firm matches. Expanded clones get a size class; other rows say once, few or many, or leave the size out.

clone size,V gene,D gene,J gene,CDR3 DNA,CDR3 protein
-,TRBV2,-,TRBJ2-5,TGTGCCAGCAACCCGGGACTGGCGTACCAAGAGACCCAGTACTTC,CASNPGLAYQETQYF
-,TRBV5-4,-,TRBJ2-1,TGTGCCAGCAGCCAGCCCAATGAGCAGTTCTTC,CASSQPNEQFF
once,TRBV12-5,-,TRBJ1-1,TGTGCTAGTGGTCCCCCGACAGAGAACACTGAAGCTTTCTTT,CASGPPTENTEAFF
-,TRBV2,-,TRBJ1-5,TGTGCCAGCAGTGAGAGAGGGCGGGGTCAGCCCCAGCATTTT,CASSERGRGQPQHF
-,TRBV6-6,-,TRBJ1-1,TGTGCCAGCAGACGGTCGGGCACTGAAGCTTTCTTT,CASRRSGTEAFF
-,TRBV15,-,TRBJ1-4,TGTGCCACCAGCGGCGGGACTCCCGCAACTAATGAAAAACTGTTTTTT,CATSGGTPATNEKLFF
-,TRBV7-8,TRBD1,TRBJ2-5,TGTGCCAGCAGCTCGACAGGGGGACAAGAGACCCAGTACTTC,CASSSTGGQETQYF
-,TRBV30,-,TRBJ1-4,TGTGCCTGGAGTGTGGGGCAGGCTAATGAAAAACTGTTTTTT,CAWSVGQANEKLFF
-,TRBV6-4,-,TRBJ2-2,TGTGCCAGCAGTGAGGAGGGGACGAACACCGGGGAGCTGTTTTTT,CASSEEGTNTGELFF
few,TRBV30,-,TRBJ2-1,TGTGCCTGGAGTGTACTACGCGGAGATGAGCAGTTCTTC,CAWSVLRGDEQFF
-,TRBV7-9,-,TRBJ1-2,TGTGCCAGCAGCTTAGGGGCAGGGAGAGATGGCTACACCTTC,CASSLGAGRDGYTF
-,TRBV2,-,TRBJ1-2,TGTGCCAGCAGTCGAGACGCCTATGGCTACACCTTC,CASSRDAYGYTF
-,TRBV14,-,TRBJ2-3,TGTGCCAGCAGCCAAGTAACAGGGTTGGCAGATACGCAGTATTTT,CASSQVTGLADTQYF
-,TRBV7-8,-,TRBJ2-2,TGTGCCAGCAGCCGAACAAACGCCGGGGAGCTGTTTTTT,CASSRTNAGELFF
-,TRBV18,-,TRBJ2-2,TGTGCCAGCTCAAAAGGGAACACCGGGGAGCTGTTTTTT,CASSKGNTGELFF
medium-sized,TRBV5-6,-,TRBJ1-4,TGTGCCAGCAGCTTATCGTGGCAGGACTACGAAAAACTGTTTTTT,CASSLSWQDYEKLFF
-,TRBV30,-,TRBJ1-1,TGTGCCTGGAGTGTACTCGGGGGCGCTGAAGCTTTCTTT,CAWSVLGGAEAFF
-,TRBV2,-,TRBJ2-7,TGTGCCAGCAGTGAACAGGGTCCAAGTGGCGAGCAGTACTTC,CASSEQGPSGEQYF
-,TRBV7-9,-,TRBJ1-2,TGTGCCAGCAGCCTCAGTGTACCGAACTATGGCTACACCTTC,CASSLSVPNYGYTF
-,TRBV4-2,-,TRBJ2-1,TGTGCCAGCAGCCAAGAAGTAGCGTTCTACAATGAGCAGTTCTTC,CASSQEVAFYNEQFF
-,TRBV7-3,TRBD2,TRBJ2-3,TGTGCCAGCAGCTCCGGGACTAGCGGGGGGCCCGAAGATACGCAGTATTTT,CASSSGTSGGPEDTQYF
-,TRBV4-1,TRBD1,TRBJ2-5,TGCGCCAGCAGCCAAACCGGGACAGGGATGGAGACCCAGTACTTC,CASSQTGTGMETQYF
-,TRBV5-1,TRBD2,TRBJ2-3,TGCGCCAGCAGCTTACTCCCGGGACTAGCGGGGCCCACAGATACGCAGTATTTT,CASSLLPGLAGPTDTQYF
few,TRBV5-1,-,TRBJ1-1,TGCGCCAGCAGCTTGGGGTCGTCACAGGGCGGAACTGAAGCTTTCTTT,CASSLGSSQGGTEAFF
-,TRBV11-2,TRBD1,TRBJ1-2,TGTGCCAGCAGCATCGACAGACAGGGCCCGAACTATGGCTACACCTTC,CASSIDRQGPNYGYTF
-,TRBV7-9,TRBD1,TRBJ1-1,TGTGCCAGCAGCCGAGGACAGGGGGCGCCTGAAGCTTTCTTT,CASSRGQGAPEAFF
-,TRBV5-6,TRBD1,TRBJ1-2,TGTGCCAGCAGCCCCGAGGTTAGGGACAGGGGGTTCTATGGCTACACCTTC,CASSPEVRDRGFYGYTF
-,TRBV19,-,TRBJ2-3,TGTGCCAGTAGCACCCGGCTCACAGATACGCAGTATTTT,CASSTRLTDTQYF
-,TRBV19,TRBD1,TRBJ1-1,TGTGCCAGTAGTCCCCGGACAGGGTGGATGAACACTGAAGCTTTCTTT,CASSPRTGWMNTEAFF
-,TRBV12-5,-,TRBJ2-5,TGTGCTAGTGGTTTGGGTCCGAAGACCGGGAACCAAGAGACCCAGTACTTC,CASGLGPKTGNQETQYF
-,TRBV28,TRBD1,TRBJ2-6,TGTGCCAGCAGTGGGACAGGGCAACTGGGGGCCAACGTCCTGACTTTC,CASSGTGQLGANVLTF
few,TRBV19,TRBD1,TRBJ1-6,TGTGCCAGTAAAATAGACAGGGTCGATAATTCACCCCTCCACTTT,CASKIDRVDNSPLHF
-,TRBV7-2,TRBD1,TRBJ1-6,TGTGCCAGCAGCTCCCGACAGGGAGGAGGGTCACCCCTCCACTTT,CASSSRQGGGSPLHF
-,TRBV5-5,-,TRBJ2-5,TGTGCCAGCATCCAGGGTCCAAGGCAAGAGACCCAGTACTTC,CASIQGPRQETQYF
-,TRBV7-2,-,TRBJ2-5,TGTGCCAGCAGCACCGGGGGGACCCAGTACTTC,CASSTGGTQYF
once,TRBV15,TRBD2,TRBJ2-7,TGTGCCACCAGCAGGGGGACTAGCGGATCCTACGAGCAGTACTTC,CATSRGTSGSYEQYF
-,TRBV7-2,-,TRBJ2-3,TGTGCCAGCAGCTTAGGTAGATCTAGCACAGATACGCAGTATTTT,CASSLGRSSTDTQYF
few,TRBV9,TRBD1,TRBJ1-1,TGTGCCAGCAGCGCACAGGGGGCTTATGAAGCTTTCTTT,CASSAQGAYEAFF
-,TRBV27,-,TRBJ2-7,TGTGCCAGCAGTTTACGGGACACCTCCTACGAGCAGTACTTC,CASSLRDTSYEQYF
-,TRBV2,TRBD1,TRBJ2-1,TGTGCCAGCAGTGGCAGGGGGAACAATGAGCAGTTCTTC,CASSGRGNNEQFF
-,TRBV27,-,TRBJ1-6,TGTGCCAGCAGTATCCCCGGGACGGCTAATTCACCCCTCCACTTT,CASSIPGTANSPLHF
-,TRBV7-9,TRBD1,TRBJ2-7,TGTGCCAGCAGCCTGACAGGGGGCTATTACGAGCAGTACTTC,CASSLTGGYYEQYF
-,TRBV5-5,-,TRBJ1-6,TGTGCCAGCAGCTTGGACTACCACGGGCCCCTCCACTTT,CASSLDYHGPLHF
-,TRBV6-1,-,TRBJ1-5,TGTGCCAGCAGTGAATACGGTGGTAGCAATCAGCCCCAGCATTTT,CASSEYGGSNQPQHF
-,TRBV28,TRBD2,TRBJ2-1,TGTGCCGGGGGACTAGCGGGGGCTATCAATGAGCAGTTCTTC,CAGGLAGAINEQFF
-,TRBV5-4,-,TRBJ2-1,TGTGCCAGCAGCTTGACCGTGAATGAGCAGTTCTTC,CASSLTVNEQFF
-,TRBV27,TRBD2,TRBJ2-2,TGTGCCAGCAGTCGTAGCGGGGGAAGCCCCGGGGAGCTGTTTTTT,CASSRSGGSPGELFF